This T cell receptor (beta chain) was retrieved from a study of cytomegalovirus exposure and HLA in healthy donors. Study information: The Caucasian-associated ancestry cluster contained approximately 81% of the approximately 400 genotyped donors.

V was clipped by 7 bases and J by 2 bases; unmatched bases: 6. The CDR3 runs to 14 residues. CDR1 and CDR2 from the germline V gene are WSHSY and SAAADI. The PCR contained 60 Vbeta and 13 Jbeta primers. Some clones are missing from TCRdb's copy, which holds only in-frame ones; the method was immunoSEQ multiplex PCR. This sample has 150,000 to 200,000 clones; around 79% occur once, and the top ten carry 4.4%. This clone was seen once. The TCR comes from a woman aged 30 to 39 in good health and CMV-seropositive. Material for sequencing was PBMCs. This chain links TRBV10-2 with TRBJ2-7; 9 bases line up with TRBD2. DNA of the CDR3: TGCGCCAGCAAGGGGCTAGCGGGGACCTACGAGCAGTACTTC. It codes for CASKGLAGTYEQYF.